The T cell receptor beta chain under discussion was sequenced for a study of cytomegalovirus exposure and HLA in healthy donors. Study-wide background: Later, an analysis reported that the 110 or so validation repertoires had used the same platform as the approximately 660 first-cohort repertoires. The study's findings and limits: It was found in a later analysis that first-cohort TCR clusters tended to co-occur in the roughly 120 validation repertoires. Altogether, about 160 TCR beta chains were recorded as cytomegalovirus-associated.

A single count supports this clone. Its target is not known. Looked up from germline, CDR1 is SGHTA and CDR2 is FQGNSA. After removal of 0 bases from V and 8 bases from J, the junction contained 14 bases not matched to a gene. This CDR3 is built from 18 residues. From the 120-subject validation cohort, which was separate from the roughly 700-subject first cohort, the donors were drawn. Here immunoSEQ multiplex PCR was the method, and the copy in TCRdb shows in-frame clones only, minus some. The data show about 280,000 clones, roughly 90% seen once. Specimen: PBMCs. The sequence derives from a woman aged 18-29 years in good health and CMV-seronegative. The chain links TRBV7-2 to TRBJ1-4; 8 bases map to TRBD1. CDR3 sequence reads: CASSLASTTGVRSEKLFF. The DNA for the CDR3 is TGTGCCAGCAGCTTAGCGTCTACGACAGGGGTGAGAAGCGAAAAACTGTTTTTT.